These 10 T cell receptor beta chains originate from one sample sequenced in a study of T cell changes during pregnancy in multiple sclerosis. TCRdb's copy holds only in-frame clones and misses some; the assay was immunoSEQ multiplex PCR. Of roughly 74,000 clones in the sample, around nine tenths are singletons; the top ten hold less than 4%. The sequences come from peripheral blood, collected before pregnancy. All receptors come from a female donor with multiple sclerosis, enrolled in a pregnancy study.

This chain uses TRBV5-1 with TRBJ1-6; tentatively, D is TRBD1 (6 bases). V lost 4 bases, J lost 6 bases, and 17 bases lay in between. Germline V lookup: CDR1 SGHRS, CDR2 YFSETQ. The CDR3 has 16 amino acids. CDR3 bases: TGCGCCAGCAGCCCGGTCCCTGACAGGCTTAATTCACCCCTCCACTTT. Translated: CASSPVPDRLNSPLHF.

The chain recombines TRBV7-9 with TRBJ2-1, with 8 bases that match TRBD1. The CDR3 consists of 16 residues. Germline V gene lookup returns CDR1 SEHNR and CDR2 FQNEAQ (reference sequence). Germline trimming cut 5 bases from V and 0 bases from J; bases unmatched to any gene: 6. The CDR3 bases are TGTGCCAGCAGCCCGGGACAGGCTAGCTCCTACAATGAGCAGTTCTTC. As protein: CASSPGQASSYNEQFF.

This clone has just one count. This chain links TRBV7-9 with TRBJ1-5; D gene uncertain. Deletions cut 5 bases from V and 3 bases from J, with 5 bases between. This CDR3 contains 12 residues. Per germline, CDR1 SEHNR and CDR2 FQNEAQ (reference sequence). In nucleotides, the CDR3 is TGTGCCAGCAGCGGAGACAATCAGCCCCAGCATTTT. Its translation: CASSGDNQPQHF.

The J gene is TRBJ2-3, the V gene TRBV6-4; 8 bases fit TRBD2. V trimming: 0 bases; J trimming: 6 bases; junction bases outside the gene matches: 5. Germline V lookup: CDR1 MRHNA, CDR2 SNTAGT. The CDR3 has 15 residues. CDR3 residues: CASSDSELAADTQYF. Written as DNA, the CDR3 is TGTGCCAGCAGTGACTCAGAACTAGCGGCGGATACGCAGTATTTT.

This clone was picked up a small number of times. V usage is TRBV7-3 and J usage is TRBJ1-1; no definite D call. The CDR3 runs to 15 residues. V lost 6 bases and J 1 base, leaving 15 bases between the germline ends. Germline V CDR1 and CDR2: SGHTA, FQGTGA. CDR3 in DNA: TGTGCCAGCAGTTCTTGGGCCTCCGGGAACACTGAAGCTTTCTTT. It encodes CASSSWASGNTEAFF.

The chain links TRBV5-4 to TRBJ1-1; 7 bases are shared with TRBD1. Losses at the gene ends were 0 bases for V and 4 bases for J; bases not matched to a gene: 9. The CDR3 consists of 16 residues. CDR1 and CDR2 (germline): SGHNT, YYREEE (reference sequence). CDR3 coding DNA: TGTGCCAGCAGCTTGGGACAGGGAAGACTTAGCACTGAAGCTTTCTTT. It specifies CASSLGQGRLSTEAFF.

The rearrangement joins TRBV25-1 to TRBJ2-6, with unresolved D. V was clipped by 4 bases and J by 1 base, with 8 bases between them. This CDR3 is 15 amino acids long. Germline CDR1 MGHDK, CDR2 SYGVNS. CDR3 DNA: TGTGCCAGCAGTGTAGGAGCGTCTGGGGCCAACGTCCTGACTTTC. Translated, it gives CASSVGASGANVLTF. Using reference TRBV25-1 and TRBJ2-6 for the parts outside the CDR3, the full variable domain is EADIYQTPRYLVIGTGKKITLECSQTMGHDKMYWYQQDPGMELHLIHYSYGVNSTEKGDLSSESTVSRIRTEHFPLTLESARPSHTSQYLCASSVGASGANVLTFGAGSRLTVL.

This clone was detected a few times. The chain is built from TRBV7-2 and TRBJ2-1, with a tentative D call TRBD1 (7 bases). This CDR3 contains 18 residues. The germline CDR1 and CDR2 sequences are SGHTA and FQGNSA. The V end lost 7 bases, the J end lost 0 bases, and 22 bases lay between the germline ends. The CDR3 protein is CASTLGGGGASSYNEQFF. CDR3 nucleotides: TGTGCCAGCACTCTAGGGGGCGGCGGGGCGAGCTCCTACAATGAGCAGTTCTTC.

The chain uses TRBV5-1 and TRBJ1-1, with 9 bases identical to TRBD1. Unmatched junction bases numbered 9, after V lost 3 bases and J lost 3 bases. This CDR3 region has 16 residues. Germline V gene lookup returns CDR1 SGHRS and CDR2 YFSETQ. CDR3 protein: CASSSGTGFLDTEAFF. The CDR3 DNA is TGCGCCAGCAGCTCCGGGACAGGGTTCCTTGACACTGAAGCTTTCTTT.

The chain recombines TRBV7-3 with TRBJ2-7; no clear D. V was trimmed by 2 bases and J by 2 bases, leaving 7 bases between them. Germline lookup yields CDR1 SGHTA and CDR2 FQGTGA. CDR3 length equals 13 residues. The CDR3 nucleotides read TGTGCCAGCAGCTTACAGGAAACCTACGAGCAGTACTTC. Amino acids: CASSLQETYEQYF. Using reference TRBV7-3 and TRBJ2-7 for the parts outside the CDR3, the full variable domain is GAGVSQTPSNKVTEKGKYVELRCDPISGHTALYWYRQSLGQGPEFLIYFQGTGAADDSGLPNDRFFAVRPEGSVSTLKIQRTERGDSAVYLCASSLQETYEQYFGPGTRLTVT.